Below are 11 T cell receptor beta chains sequenced from a single sample in a study of T cells after yellow fever vaccination. TCRdb re-derived calls from the 5' RACE reads in MiXCR, one entry per CDR3 protein. The sample lists 30,000 to 40,000 distinct CDR3 sequences; about 6.6% were seen once. The sample was PBMCs, either bulk or a sorted T-cell subset (CD4+, CD8+, memory, or dextramer-sorted; not recorded which), taken on the day of the first yellow fever vaccination. Receptors were obtained from a man in his late teens or twenties who received the YFV17D yellow fever vaccine.

Concerning this clonotype: This may stem from a read error, because a much larger clone lies one nucleotide away. This chain's CDR3 is CASSQEDRVNTQYF. The DNA for the CDR3 is TGCGCCAGCAGCCAAGAGGACAGGGTCAATACGCAGTATTTT. V and J are TRBV4-1 and TRBJ2-3, with 8 positions matching TRBD1. CDR1 is MGHRA and CDR2 is YSYEKL in the germline V gene. The trim removed 0 bases at V and 7 bases at J, leaving 3 bases unmatched. The CDR3 runs 14 residues.

The V gene is TRBV12-3 or TRBV12-4, the J gene TRBJ1-4; a weak D match, TRBD1 (6 bases). The CDR3 sequence is 16 residues long. Trimming shortened V by 6 bases and J by 2 bases, and 16 bases separated the two germline ends. The CDR3 here is CASSPGWGATNEKLFF. DNA of the CDR3: TGTGCCAGCAGCCCCGGGTGGGGGGCCACTAATGAAAAACTGTTTTTT.

This clonotype was seen ten or more times. CDR3 sequence: CASSYSGGEDQPQHF. CDR3 sequence (DNA): TGTGCCAGCAGTTATTCGGGAGGGGAGGATCAGCCCCAGCATTTT. The chain joins TRBV6-5 to TRBJ1-5; D possibly corresponds to TRBD1 (5 bases). There are 15 residues in the CDR3. V lost 3 bases, J lost 5 bases, and 14 bases lay in between. Germline CDR1 and CDR2: MNHEY and SVGAGI.

The sample holds many counts of this clonotype. The V call is TRBV29-1, the J call TRBJ1-6; 9 nucleotides align to TRBD1. Germline V gene data show CDR1 as SQVTM and CDR2 as ANQGSEA. The length of the CDR3 is 13 residues. Germline trimming cut 6 bases from V and 7 bases from J; bases unmatched to any gene: 4. CDR3 region: CSVQGQGNSPLHF. Written as DNA, the CDR3 is TGCAGCGTACAAGGACAGGGGAATTCACCCCTCCACTTT.

This clonotype was found many times. The chain joins TRBV20-1 to TRBJ2-7; 11 bases map to TRBD2. This CDR3 is built from 15 residues. Germline V gene data show CDR1 as DFQATT and CDR2 as SNEGSKA (reference sequence). Trimming at V came to 5 bases and at J to 4 bases, leaving 10 bases not matched to a gene. CDR3 nucleotides: TGCAGTGCTTTGCCGGGACTAGCGGATTCATACGAGCAGTACTTC. It encodes CSALPGLADSYEQYF.

This clonotype appeared many times. The chain joins TRBV7-2 to TRBJ2-5; perhaps D is TRBD1 or TRBD2 (7 bases each). This CDR3 region has 13 residues. V shed 5 bases and J shed 5 bases, with 12 bases lying between them. The germline gives CDR1 SGHTA, CDR2 FQGNSA. The CDR3 loop reads CASSQQGGETQYF. CDR3 DNA sequence: TGTGCCAGCAGCCAGCAGGGGGGGGAGACCCAGTACTTC.

This clonotype appeared many times. This chain connects TRBV7-9 to TRBJ2-1; the D gene is possibly TRBD2 (6 bases). Germline loops: CDR1 SEHNR, CDR2 FQNEAQ (reference sequence). The CDR3 spans 14 residues. V lost 10 bases and J 8 bases, leaving 21 bases between the germline ends. In DNA form, the CDR3 reads TGTGCCAAACCACCGGGCCCCAGGGAGGATGAGCAGTTCTTC. This encodes CAKPPGPREDEQFF.

Many counts were recorded for this clonotype. The rearrangement joins TRBV6-5 to TRBJ1-1; D is possibly TRBD1 (6 bases). This CDR3 is 15 amino acids long. Trimming stripped 0 bases from V and 11 bases from J, with 19 bases between. Germline values: CDR1 MNHEY, CDR2 SVGAGI. This CDR3 is CASSYSKSGGLGAFF. The CDR3 DNA reads TGTGCCAGCAGTTACTCGAAGTCCGGGGGGCTTGGGGCTTTCTTT.

This clonotype was counted ten times or more. The chain couples TRBV5-1 to TRBJ2-5; 8 nucleotides align to TRBD1. Germline CDR1 is SGHRS and CDR2 is YFSETQ. CDR3 length: 14 residues. V was pared by 4 bases and J by 5 bases, with 7 bases of the junction left unmatched. The CDR3 DNA follows: TGCGCCAGCAGCCCGACAGGGGTTGGCGAGACCCAGTACTTC. Its protein is CASSPTGVGETQYF.

This clonotype was counted many times. The chain links TRBV2 to TRBJ1-2; maybe TRBD1 (6 bases). The V gene's germline CDR1 is SNHLY and CDR2 FYNNEI. This CDR3 is built from 13 residues. Trimming stripped 6 bases from V and 6 bases from J, with 14 bases between. CDR3 amino acids: CASSETGFDGYTF. In DNA form, the CDR3 reads TGTGCCAGCAGCGAAACAGGGTTTGATGGCTACACCTTC.

Many counts were recorded for this clonotype. This rearrangement joins TRBV4-3 to TRBJ2-1; D not certain. Trimming removed 3 bases at V and 8 bases at J, with 17 bases between. The germline V gene encodes CDR1 LGHNA and CDR2 YSLEER. This CDR3 region has 15 residues. The CDR3 region is CASSHATASGDEQFF. The CDR3 nucleotides read TGCGCCAGCAGCCACGCCACAGCCTCTGGGGATGAGCAGTTCTTC.